Each of the 11 T cell receptor beta chains below was sequenced from the same sample in a study of T cell responses to AZD1222 COVID-19 vaccine. TCRdb keeps only in-frame clones here, not all; method: immunoSEQ multiplex PCR. Among approximately 110,000 clones, around 92% were seen once, and the ten largest hold roughly 4.1%. Here the sequenced sample was peripheral blood, taken on day 0 of AZD1222 vaccination. These receptors all come from an adult in good health.

V usage is TRBV19 and J usage is TRBJ1-2; the D is unclear. The CDR3 is 15 amino acids. CDR1 is LNHDA, CDR2 SQIVND, per germline (reference sequence). V was trimmed by 5 bases and J by 4 bases, leaving 17 bases between them. CDR3 sequence reads: CASSVIGSASYGYTF. The CDR3 region has the DNA TGTGCCAGTAGTGTGATTGGTAGCGCGTCCTATGGCTACACCTTC.

In regard to this clone: In the same sample, other DNA sequences code for this CDR3. J is TRBJ1-5 and V is TRBV28; D gene uncertain. CDR3 length equals 14 residues. Between the trimmed V and J ends, which lost 6 bases and 2 bases, there was a span of 11 bases. Germline V gives CDR1 MDHEN, CDR2 SYDVKM. The CDR3 region is CASSSLVGNQPQHF. The CDR3 DNA follows: TGTGCCAGCAGCTCCTTGGTGGGCAATCAGCCCCAGCATTTT.

This clone was counted once. The rearrangement links TRBV4-1 to TRBJ1-6; no reliable D call. Germline CDR1 is MGHRA and CDR2 is YSYEKL. CDR3 length: 14 amino acids. V lost 0 bases, J lost 6 bases, and 6 bases lay in between. CDR3 bases: TGCGCCAGCAGCCAAGAGGGCGGTAATTCACCCCTCCACTTT. Protein sequence: CASSQEGGNSPLHF.

This clone was seen more than once but under ten times. The J gene is TRBJ1-4, the V gene TRBV2; 9 bases align to TRBD1. V trimming: 6 bases; J trimming: 6 bases; junction bases outside the gene matches: 8. Germline CDR1 reads SNHLY; CDR2 reads FYNNEI. This CDR3 region has 15 residues. CDR3 coding DNA: TGTGCCAGCAGGGCACCGGGACAGGGCTATGAAAAACTGTTTTTT. Protein product: CASRAPGQGYEKLFF. The full variable domain, in which reference TRBV2 and TRBJ1-4 provide the parts outside the CDR3, is EPEVTQTPSHQVTQMGQEVILRCVPISNHLYFYWYRQILGQKVEFLVSFYNNEISEKSEIFDDQFSVERPDGSNFTLKIRSTKLEDSAMYFCASRAPGQGYEKLFFGSGTQLSVL.

The rearrangement uses TRBV7-8 and TRBJ2-7, with 7 bases that match TRBD1. Germline V gene data show CDR1 as SGHVS and CDR2 as FQNEAQ. Unmatched junction bases numbered 3, after V lost 1 base and J lost 3 bases. This CDR3 has 14 residues. The CDR3 DNA reads as TGTGCCAGCAGCTTAGTGACAGGGTTCTACGAGCAGTACTTC. It encodes CASSLVTGFYEQYF.

The chain links TRBV5-6 to TRBJ1-2; 8 nucleotides match TRBD1. The CDR3 is 18 amino acids. Germline V gene data show CDR1 as SGHDT and CDR2 as YYEEEE. Unmatched junction bases numbered 14, after V lost 4 bases and J lost 0 bases. For the CDR3, the DNA is TGTGCCAGCAGCCCACGGACAGGGTGGGCGACGACTAACTATGGCTACACCTTC. Its protein is CASSPRTGWATTNYGYTF.

This clone has only one observation. The chain couples TRBV5-6 to TRBJ1-1; maybe TRBD1 (5 bases). Germline values: CDR1 SGHDT, CDR2 YYEEEE. Trimming took 3 bases from V and 4 from J, leaving 7 bases between them. The CDR3 covers 12 residues. The CDR3 DNA is TGTGCCAGCAGCTGGGGGAGCACTGAAGCTTTCTTT. Translating it yields CASSWGSTEAFF.

V gene TRBV9 combines with J gene TRBJ1-2, with TRBD1 as a possible D gene (5 bases). CDR3 size: 14 residues. The germline CDR1 and CDR2 sequences are SGDLS and YYNGEE. V lost 0 bases, J lost 4 bases, and 10 bases lay in between. CDR3 sequence (DNA): TGTGCCAGCAGCGTAGATGTGACAGCCTATGGCTACACCTTC. Its translation is CASSVDVTAYGYTF.

V and J are TRBV19 and TRBJ1-1, with 8 positions matching TRBD1. V lost 5 bases, J lost 0 bases, and 5 bases stayed unmatched. Germline values: CDR1 LNHDA, CDR2 SQIVND (reference sequence). The length of the CDR3 is 15 residues. For the CDR3, the DNA is TGTGCCAGTAGTCCCTGGACAGGGATGAACACTGAAGCTTTCTTT. Translation: CASSPWTGMNTEAFF. The full variable domain, in which reference TRBV19 and TRBJ1-1 provide the parts outside the CDR3, is DGGITQSPKYLFRKEGQNVTLSCEQNLNHDAMYWYRQDPGQGLRLIYYSQIVNDFQKGDIAEGYSVSREKKESFPLTVTSAQKNPTAFYLCASSPWTGMNTEAFFGQGTRLTVV.

J is TRBJ2-2 and V is TRBV19, with TRBD2 identical over 8 bases. Per the germline V gene, CDR1 is LNHDA and CDR2 is SQIVND (reference sequence). CDR3 length: 14 amino acids. V shed 9 bases, J shed 4 bases, and the junction held 7 bases outside the gene matches. This CDR3 reads CASGLAQGTGELFF. CDR3 nucleotides: TGTGCCAGCGGACTAGCTCAGGGCACCGGGGAGCTGTTTTTT.

In this sample, this clone turned up once. The chain has TRBV27 and TRBJ2-3; D is unclear. V was clipped by 2 bases and J by 2 bases, with 8 bases between them. The CDR3 totals 14 residues. CDR1 is MNHEY, CDR2 SMNVEV, per germline (reference sequence). The chain's CDR3 is CASSLISLTDTQYF. CDR3 nucleotides: TGTGCCAGCAGTTTAATCTCCCTCACAGATACGCAGTATTTT.